Listed here are 28 T cell receptor beta chains from one sample, sequenced in a study of metastatic and nonmetastatic thyroid tumors. Before thyroid surgery, none of the patients had received any treatment. TCRdb re-clonotyped the PCR reads via MiXCR. The sample yields about 7,300 clones, roughly 3% seen once. Material: tumor tissue. The origin of the receptors is a female donor with papillary thyroid cancer or a benign thyroid nodule (not recorded which). Some clones in this sample may be carry-over from other donors' samples.

Sample share makes this clone medium-sized. V and J are TRBV7-3 and TRBJ1-2; TRBD1 matches 9 bases. Per the germline V gene, CDR1 is SGHTA and CDR2 is FQGTGA. CDR3 length equals 16 residues. V shed 0 bases, J shed 6 bases, and the junction held 8 bases outside the gene matches. The CDR3 loop reads CASSLTPGTGLDGYTF. CDR3 bases: TGTGCCAGCAGCTTAACCCCCGGGACAGGGCTTGATGGCTACACCTTC. Complete variable domain (other parts from reference TRBV7-3 and TRBJ1-2): GAGVSQTPSNKVTEKGKYVELRCDPISGHTALYWYRQSLGQGPEFLIYFQGTGAADDSGLPNDRFFAVRPEGSVSTLKIQRTERGDSAVYLCASSLTPGTGLDGYTFGSGTRLTVV.

This clone was seen repeatedly, ten times or more. This chain links TRBV2 with TRBJ1-5, with D maybe TRBD1 (5 bases). CDR1 and CDR2 (germline): SNHLY, FYNNEI. The CDR3 loop spans 13 amino acids. Trimming removed 7 bases from V and 7 bases from J, with 14 bases in between. CDR3 sequence (DNA): TGTGCCAGCACCAGGAGGGGCGAACAGCCCCAGCATTTT. Protein product: CASTRRGEQPQHF.

By its share, this clone is medium-sized. This chain connects TRBV7-9 to TRBJ2-1, with unresolved D. This CDR3 region has 12 residues. Per the germline V gene, CDR1 is SEHNR and CDR2 is FQNEAQ (reference sequence). V was shortened by 1 base and J by 8 bases, with 6 bases between the two germline ends. The CDR3 DNA reads as TGTGCCAGCAGCTTAGAGGTTTATGAGCAGTTCTTC. Residues: CASSLEVYEQFF.

A note on this clone: One junction end does not reproduce the germline sequence, and a read error may be involved. The chain couples TRBV6-2 or TRBV6-3 to TRBJ2-1; no clear D gene. This CDR3 spans 15 amino acids. Per the germline V gene, CDR1 is MNHEY and CDR2 is SVGEGT. CDR3 nucleotide sequence: TGTGCCAGCAGTTACAGGCGGACCCCCTACAATGGGCAGTTCTTC. Translating gives CASSYRRTPYNGQFF.

This clone occurred many times. Given a much more abundant clone one base away, this may be a read error. This sample also contains other DNA sequences that code for the same CDR3. This chain links TRBV11-3 with TRBJ1-2; D gene uncertain. Trimming cost V 2 bases and J 3 bases, with 13 bases left between them. The CDR3 has 15 residues. The germline CDR1 and CDR2 sequences are SGHNT and YENEEA. CDR3: CASSLNTGSYYGYTF. DNA of the CDR3: TGTGCCAGCAGCTTAAACACCGGGTCCTACTATGGCTACACCTTC. The variable domain in full, with the rest retrieved from reference TRBV11-3 and TRBJ1-2, is EAGVVQSPRYKIIEKKQPVAFWCNPISGHNTLYWYLQNLGQGPELLIRYENEEAVDDSQLPKDRFSAERLKGVDSTLKIQPAELGDSAVYLCASSLNTGSYYGYTFGSGTRLTVV.

This clone is deemed medium-sized. This chain joins TRBV5-1 and TRBJ1-2, with TRBD1 matching 9 bases. The CDR3 length is 13 residues. Trimming at V came to 6 bases and at J to 8 bases, leaving 8 bases not matched to a gene. Germline assignment: CDR1 SGHRS and CDR2 YFSETQ. CDR3 coding DNA: TGCGCCAGCACCCCCGGGACAGGGCAAGGCTACACCTTC. As protein: CASTPGTGQGYTF. The full variable domain, its missing parts supplied by reference TRBV5-1 and TRBJ1-2, is KAGVTQTPRYLIKTRGQQVTLSCSPISGHRSVSWYQQTPGQGLQFLFEYFSETQRNKGNFPGRFSGRQFSNSRSEMNVSTLELGDSALYLCASTPGTGQGYTFGSGTRLTVV.

This clone was found many times. The rearrangement uses TRBV28 and TRBJ2-3, with 11 nucleotides matching TRBD2. Germline V lookup: CDR1 MDHEN, CDR2 SYDVKM. The junction had 3 bases not matched to a gene; V was cut back by 5 bases and J by 2 bases. This CDR3 comprises 15 residues. This CDR3 is CASSVAGGVTDTQYF. In nucleotides, the CDR3 is TGTGCCAGCAGTGTAGCGGGAGGGGTCACAGATACGCAGTATTTT.

Judged by abundance, this clone is medium-sized. This chain joins TRBV12-3 or TRBV12-4 and TRBJ1-6; D perhaps matches TRBD1 (5 bases). The CDR3 runs 14 residues. V was pared by 5 bases and J by 9 bases, with 14 bases between. DNA of the CDR3: TGTGCCAGCAGTCCGGGACCTTTGGGTTCACCCCTCCACTTT. This sequence encodes CASSPGPLGSPLHF.

This clone has a count of ten or more. A read error may be the cause here, since a much bigger clone is one base away. The chain is built from TRBV6-5 and TRBJ2-2, with 8 bases lining up with TRBD2. CDR1 MNHEY and CDR2 SVGAGI come from the germline V gene. The CDR3 sequence is 16 residues long. V shed 7 bases, J shed 8 bases, and the junction held 15 bases outside the gene matches. In DNA form, the CDR3 reads TGTGCCAGCATTCCCACCGCGGGAGCGGGAGCGGGGGAGCTGTTTTTT. This codes for CASIPTAGAGAGELFF.

At least ten counts were recorded for this clone. The chain joins TRBV5-1 to TRBJ2-5; D may be TRBD2 (6 bases). V gave up 0 bases and J gave up 4 bases, with 16 bases separating them. Germline V gene lookup returns CDR1 SGHRS and CDR2 YFSETQ. The CDR3 runs to 16 residues. The chain's CDR3 is CASSLAGGGKGETQYF. The CDR3, as DNA: TGCGCCAGCAGCTTGGCCGGAGGCGGGAAGGGAGAGACCCAGTACTTC.

By its share, this clone is medium-sized. The genes are TRBV11-2 and TRBJ2-2; D might be TRBD1 or TRBD2, each matching 5 bases. The CDR3 consists of 13 residues. Trimming took off 5 bases at V and 9 bases at J, with 13 bases between the two ends. Germline-derived CDR1 and CDR2 are SGHAT and FQNNGV. CDR3 loop: CASSPGWGRELFF. CDR3 nucleotides: TGTGCCAGCAGCCCGGGATGGGGGAGGGAGCTGTTTTTT.

This clone was recorded at least ten times. The chain employs TRBV9 and TRBJ2-1; D not certain. V lost 4 bases and J 0 bases, leaving 11 bases between the germline ends. There are 15 residues in the CDR3. CDR1 and CDR2 (germline): SGDLS, YYNGEE. Here the CDR3 reads CASSPRPSSYNEQFF. In DNA, the CDR3 is TGTGCCAGCAGCCCACGGCCCTCCTCCTACAATGAGCAGTTCTTC.

In its sample, this clone was seen many times. V and J are TRBV9 and TRBJ2-2; no clear D. Germline V gene data show CDR1 as SGDLS and CDR2 as YYNGEE. With 4 bases removed from V and 4 bases from J, the gap between germline ends came to 8 bases. CDR3 length: 13 amino acids. The CDR3 DNA follows: TGTGCCAGCAGCAGGGTCAGCACCGGGGAGCTGTTTTTT. Translated, it gives CASSRVSTGELFF.

This clone showed up many times. This specimen includes other DNA sequences encoding the same CDR3. The chain is built from TRBV3-1 and TRBJ1-3; D gene uncertain. V was shortened by 4 bases and J by 0 bases, with 7 bases between the two germline ends. CDR3 length: 14 amino acids. Germline-derived CDR1 and CDR2 are LGHDT and YNNKEL (reference sequence). This CDR3 reads CASSRGASGNTIYF. CDR3 DNA: TGTGCCAGCAGCCGCGGTGCCTCTGGAAACACCATATATTTT.

By sample fraction, this clone is medium-sized. The rearrangement links TRBV2 to TRBJ2-7; 10 nucleotides match TRBD2. Unmatched junction bases numbered 13, after V lost 10 bases and J lost 4 bases. The CDR3 extends over 15 amino acids. Germline V gene sequence: CDR1 SNHLY, CDR2 FYNNEI. The CDR3 DNA sequence: TGTGCCACCTCGAGAGCGGGAGGGCTTAGGTACGAGCAGTACTTC. It yields the protein CATSRAGGLRYEQYF.

About this clone itself: Sequence at one end of the junction differs from germline and may be a read error. Other DNA sequences in the sample encode the same CDR3. The chain links TRBV11-2 to TRBJ2-6; 7 bases agree with TRBD1. The CDR3 is made up of 16 amino acids. CDR1 is SGHAT, CDR2 FQNNGV, per germline. In DNA, the CDR3 is TGCGCCAGCAGTAGGGACAGAAGCTCTGGGGCCAACGTCCTGACTTTC. As protein: CASSRDRSSGANVLTF.

This clone is labeled medium-sized (0.01 to 0.1%). This chain uses TRBV27 with TRBJ2-7, with D unclear. V dropped 6 bases and J dropped 5 bases, with 11 bases sitting between them. CDR1 and CDR2 from the germline V gene are MNHEY and SMNVEV (reference sequence). The CDR3 spans 12 residues. The CDR3: CASRSSGHEQYF. The CDR3 DNA follows: TGTGCCAGCAGATCTTCTGGCCACGAGCAGTACTTC.

By share of the sample, this clone is medium-sized (0.01 to 0.1%). The CDR3, as DNA: TGCAGTGCTAGTAATCTGGCAGGGCGTCGGGTGGGCTACACCTTC. It specifies CSASNLAGRRVGYTF. The J gene is TRBJ1-2, the V gene TRBV20-1; tentative D call: TRBD1 (5 bases). V lost 3 bases, J lost 8 bases, and 22 bases lay in between. The germline V gene has CDR1 DFQATT and CDR2 SNEGSKA (reference sequence). The CDR3 has 15 amino acids.

This clone appeared many times. The DNA for the CDR3 is TGTGCCAGCAGTTACTTAACTAGCGGGACCTACGAGCAGTACTTC. Translation gives CASSYLTSGTYEQYF. The V gene is TRBV6-6, the J gene TRBJ2-7; 10 bases are shared with TRBD2. V lost 1 base and J lost 2; bases outside the gene matches: 2. Germline V gene sequence: CDR1 MNHNY, CDR2 SVGAGI (reference sequence). The CDR3 loop spans 15 amino acids.

The table lists this clone with many counts. CDR3 nucleotides: TGTGCCAGCAGCTTAGCGGCTAGCGGGAGCTATGAGCAGTTCTTC. This gives the protein CASSLAASGSYEQFF. This chain uses TRBV7-2 with TRBJ2-1; 10 bases agree with TRBD2. The CDR3 has 15 residues. V lost 0 bases to trimming and J lost 8 bases; unmatched junction nucleotides: 4. Germline V gene lookup returns CDR1 SGHTA and CDR2 FQGNSA.

In its sample, this clone ranks as medium-sized (0.01 to 0.1%). The rearrangement joins TRBV28 to TRBJ2-7; possibly TRBD2 for D (6 bases). The CDR3 sequence is 15 residues long. The germline V and J ends were trimmed by 6 bases and 6 bases, with 21 bases remaining between them. Germline V lookup: CDR1 MDHEN, CDR2 SYDVKM. Here the CDR3 DNA reads TGTGCCAGCAGCGGCGGCTTGGGGACTCAGCTCGAGCAGTACTTC. Amino acids: CASSGGLGTQLEQYF.

This clone appeared many times. This chain joins TRBV3-1 and TRBJ2-5; D is uncertain. This CDR3 is built from 14 residues. Trimming left V 2 bases short and J 5 bases short, with 12 bases between. Germline V gene data show CDR1 as LGHDT and CDR2 as YNNKEL (reference sequence). CDR3 residues: CASSQFGSQETQYF. The DNA for the CDR3 is TGTGCCAGCAGCCAATTTGGTTCTCAGGAGACCCAGTACTTC.

There are many counts of this clone. This sequence may be a read error, since a much larger clone differs from it by one base. Because it lacks the conserved phenylalanine or tryptophan at the end, this CDR3 is likely a read error. The chain combines TRBV11-2 with TRBJ1-5, with unresolved D. The germline V gene has CDR1 SGHAT and CDR2 FQNNGV. The CDR3 covers 16 residues. The ends were cut back, 5 bases at V and 8 bases at J, with 22 bases in the middle. The CDR3 here is CASSLEAYAGGEPQHL. The CDR3 bases are TGTGCCAGCAGCCTGGAGGCCTACGCGGGAGGAGAGCCCCAGCATCTT.

The DNA for the CDR3 is TGTGCCAGCAGCAGACAGAAACCTAATGAAAAACTGTTTTTT. This sequence encodes CASSRQKPNEKLFF. The chain couples TRBV11-3 to TRBJ1-4; D possibly corresponds to TRBD1 (5 bases). The germline V gene has CDR1 SGHNT and CDR2 YENEEA. V was shortened by 5 bases and J by 3 bases, with 10 bases between the two germline ends. CDR3 length equals 14 residues. Supplemented by reference TRBV11-3 and TRBJ1-4, the full variable domain reads EAGVVQSPRYKIIEKKQPVAFWCNPISGHNTLYWYLQNLGQGPELLIRYENEEAVDDSQLPKDRFSAERLKGVDSTLKIQPAELGDSAVYLCASSRQKPNEKLFFGSGTQLSVL.

With regard to this clone: A junction boundary mismatches the germline segment, possibly from a read error. The chain carries TRBV2 and TRBJ1-5; 8 bases map to TRBD1. From germline, CDR1 is SNHLY and CDR2 FYNNEI. This CDR3 is built from 15 residues. CDR3 nucleotide sequence: TGTACCAGCAGACCAGACAGGGGTGGCAATCAGCCCCAGCATTTT. Its protein is CTSRPDRGGNQPQHF. Drawing the rest from reference TRBV2 and TRBJ1-5, the complete variable domain is EPEVTQTPSHQVTQMGQEVILRCVPISNHLYFYWYRQILGQKVEFLVSFYNNEISEKSEIFDDQFSVERPDGSNFTLKIRSTKLEDSAMYFCTSRPDRGGNQPQHFGDGTRLSIL.

The sample holds a few counts of this clone. V usage is TRBV28 and J usage is TRBJ1-5; no reliable D call. V lost 7 bases, J lost 9 bases, and 7 bases lay in between. CDR3 length: 10 residues. Per the germline V gene, CDR1 is MDHEN and CDR2 is SYDVKM. The CDR3 DNA follows: TGTGCCAGCAACCTCTGGCCCCAGCATTTT. Its protein is CASNLWPQHF.

This clone was detected many times. The CDR3 region is CSVGRLAGLSSYNEQFF. The CDR3 nucleotides read TGCAGCGTTGGGAGACTAGCGGGACTTAGCTCCTACAATGAGCAGTTCTTC. The chain recombines TRBV29-1 with TRBJ2-1, with 11 positions matching TRBD2. J was trimmed by 0 bases and V by 4 bases; bases with no gene match: 8. From germline, CDR1 is SQVTM and CDR2 ANQGSEA. The CDR3 consists of 17 residues.

By share, this clone counts as medium-sized (0.01 to 0.1%). The rearrangement links TRBV27 to TRBJ2-7; D might be TRBD1 (6 bases). Trimming took 4 bases from V and 0 from J, leaving 10 bases between them. Germline lookup yields CDR1 MNHEY and CDR2 SMNVEV (reference sequence). The CDR3 contains 14 residues. The CDR3 DNA sequence: TGTGCCAGCAGTTCCAGGGACAACTCCTACGAGCAGTACTTC. Amino acid sequence: CASSSRDNSYEQYF.